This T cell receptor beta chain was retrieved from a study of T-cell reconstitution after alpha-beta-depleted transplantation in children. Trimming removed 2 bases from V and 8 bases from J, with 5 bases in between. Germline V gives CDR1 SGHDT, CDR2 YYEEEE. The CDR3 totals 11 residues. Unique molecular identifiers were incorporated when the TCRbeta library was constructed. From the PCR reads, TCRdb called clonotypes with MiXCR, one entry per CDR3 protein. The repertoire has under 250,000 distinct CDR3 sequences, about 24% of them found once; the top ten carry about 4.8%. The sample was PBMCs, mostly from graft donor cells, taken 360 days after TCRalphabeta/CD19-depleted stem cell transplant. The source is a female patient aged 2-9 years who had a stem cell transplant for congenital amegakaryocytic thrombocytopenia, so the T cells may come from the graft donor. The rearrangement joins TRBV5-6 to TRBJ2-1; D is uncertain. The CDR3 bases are TGTGCCAGCAGCTTAAATTATGAGCAGTTCTTC. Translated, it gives CASSLNYEQFF.